This is a list of T cell receptor beta chains from one sample in a study of radiotherapy plus CTLA-4 blockade in lung cancer. Assay used: immunoSEQ multiplex PCR; TCRdb lists only in-frame clones, some missing. There are tens of thousands of clones in the sample; about 78% occur only once, and less than 4% lies in the top ten. Specimen: peripheral blood, collected from a patient treated with radiotherapy plus ipilimumab. These receptors all stem from a human donor with non-small cell lung cancer who had a partial response to radiotherapy plus ipilimumab. Some clones in this sample may be carry-over from other donors' samples. Both conserved end residues are part of each CDR3. A D gene is named only where the DNA matches it firmly. Only some rows state a clone size, as once, few, many or a class for expanded clones.

size	D	V	J	CDR3	DNA
-	-	TRBV27	TRBJ2-1	CASSIQGPGEQFF	TGTGCCAGCAGTATACAGGGCCCCGGTGAGCAGTTCTTC
-	TRBD2	TRBV28	TRBJ2-1	CASSYSGEGREQFF	TGTGCCAGCAGCTATAGCGGGGAGGGACGTGAGCAGTTCTTC
-	-	TRBV11-3	TRBJ2-4	CASSSRQDNIVGIQYF	TGTGCCAGCAGCTCGAGGCAGGACAACATTGTCGGCATTCAGTACTTC
-	TRBD1	TRBV25-1	TRBJ2-7	CASRGTGSYEQYF	TGTGCCAGCAGGGGGACAGGATCGTACGAGCAGTACTTC
few	TRBD2	TRBV19	TRBJ2-1	CASSSIAGGRHEQFF	TGTGCCAGTAGTTCAATAGCGGGGGGGCGGCATGAGCAGTTCTTC
few	-	TRBV20-1	TRBJ1-6	CSARDRRVFHF	TGCAGTGCTAGAGATCGCAGGGTCTTCCACTTT
few	-	TRBV10-3	TRBJ1-1	CAIRPRGEEAFF	TGTGCCATCCGTCCCCGGGGAGAGGAAGCTTTCTTT
-	-	TRBV6-6	TRBJ2-4	CASSYSGGQRQNIQYF	TGTGCCAGCAGTTACTCCGGGGGACAGCGACAAAACATTCAGTACTTC
-	TRBD2	TRBV29-1	TRBJ2-1	CSVTPSGNEQFF	TGCAGCGTCACCCCTAGCGGGAATGAGCAGTTCTTC
once	-	TRBV6-5	TRBJ2-7	CASTRDSYNPYEQYF	TGTGCCAGCACAAGGGACTCCTATAACCCCTACGAGCAGTACTTC
many	TRBD1	TRBV7-9	TRBJ2-7	CASSSTAFDRDEQYF	TGTGCCAGCAGCTCGACCGCCTTCGACAGGGACGAGCAGTACTTC
-	TRBD2	TRBV18	TRBJ2-1	CASSPRLAGEFYNEQFF	TGTGCCAGCTCACCTCGACTAGCGGGGGAATTCTACAATGAGCAGTTCTTC
-	-	TRBV2	TRBJ2-5	CASSYLATSQETQYF	TGTGCCAGCAGTTACCTAGCGACCTCGCAAGAGACCCAGTACTTC
-	-	TRBV11-3	TRBJ2-3	CASSFHGQISTDTQYF	TGTGCCAGCAGCTTCCACGGACAGATCAGCACAGATACGCAGTATTTT
-	TRBD1	TRBV28	TRBJ1-1	CASSLPGQGRKNTEAFF	TGTGCCAGCAGTCTACCGGGACAGGGAAGGAAGAACACTGAAGCTTTCTTT
-	TRBD1	TRBV7-2	TRBJ2-1	CASSLQGAGGSSYNEQFF	TGTGCCAGCAGCTTACAGGGGGCGGGTGGAAGCTCCTACAATGAGCAGTTCTTC
-	-	TRBV27	TRBJ2-4	CASSSRLAKNIQYF	TGTGCCAGCAGTTCTCGGTTAGCCAAAAACATTCAGTACTTC
-	-	TRBV5-1	TRBJ2-2	CASSFSSNGAGELFF	TGCGCCAGCAGCTTTAGTAGTAACGGGGCCGGGGAGCTGTTTTTT
-	TRBD2	TRBV6-1	TRBJ2-5	CASLLAGGWETQYF	TGTGCCAGCCTACTAGCGGGAGGATGGGAGACCCAGTACTTC
few	TRBD2	TRBV7-2	TRBJ2-3	CASSLGSGGAIDTQYF	TGTGCCAGCAGCTTAGGGAGCGGGGGGGCGATAGATACGCAGTATTTT
-	-	TRBV5-5	TRBJ1-5	CASSLVYSNQPQHF	TGTGCCAGCAGCTTGGTTTATAGCAATCAGCCCCAGCATTTT
few	-	TRBV9	TRBJ2-2	CASSGSGNTGELFF	TGTGCCAGCAGCGGTAGCGGGAACACCGGGGAGCTGTTTTTT
-	TRBD1	TRBV19	TRBJ2-7	CASSTGTGAYEQYF	TGTGCCAGTAGCACCGGGACAGGGGCCTACGAGCAGTACTTC
once	-	TRBV2	TRBJ2-5	CASSERDKSQETQYF	TGTGCCAGCAGTGAAAGGGACAAAAGCCAAGAGACCCAGTACTTC
-	TRBD1	TRBV5-5	TRBJ2-7	CASSFLQGANYEQYF	TGTGCCAGCAGCTTCCTGCAGGGGGCAAACTACGAGCAGTACTTC
-	-	TRBV28	TRBJ1-1	CASTYNLYTEAFF	TGTGCCAGCACCTATAACCTATACACTGAAGCTTTCTTT
once	TRBD2	TRBV6-9	TRBJ2-5	CASKNVAGDQETQYF	TGTGCCAGCAAAAACGTAGCGGGGGACCAAGAGACCCAGTACTTC
-	TRBD1	TRBV13	TRBJ2-7	CASRWGQNSYEQYF	TGTGCCAGCAGGTGGGGACAGAACTCCTACGAGCAGTACTTC